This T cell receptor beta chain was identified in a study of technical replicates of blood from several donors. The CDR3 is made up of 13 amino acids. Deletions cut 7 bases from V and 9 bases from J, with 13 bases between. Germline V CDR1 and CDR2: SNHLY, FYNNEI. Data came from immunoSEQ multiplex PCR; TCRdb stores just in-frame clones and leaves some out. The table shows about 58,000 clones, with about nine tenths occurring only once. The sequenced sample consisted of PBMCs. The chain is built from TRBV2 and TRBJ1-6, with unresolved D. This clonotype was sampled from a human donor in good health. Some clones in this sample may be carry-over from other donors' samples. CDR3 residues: CASKKSSGSPLHF. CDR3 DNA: TGTGCCAGCAAAAAAAGTAGTGGTTCACCCCTCCACTTT. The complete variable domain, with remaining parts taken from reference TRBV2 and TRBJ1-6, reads EPEVTQTPSHQVTQMGQEVILRCVPISNHLYFYWYRQILGQKVEFLVSFYNNEISEKSEIFDDQFSVERPDGSNFTLKIRSTKLEDSAMYFCASKKSSGSPLHFGNGTRLTVT.